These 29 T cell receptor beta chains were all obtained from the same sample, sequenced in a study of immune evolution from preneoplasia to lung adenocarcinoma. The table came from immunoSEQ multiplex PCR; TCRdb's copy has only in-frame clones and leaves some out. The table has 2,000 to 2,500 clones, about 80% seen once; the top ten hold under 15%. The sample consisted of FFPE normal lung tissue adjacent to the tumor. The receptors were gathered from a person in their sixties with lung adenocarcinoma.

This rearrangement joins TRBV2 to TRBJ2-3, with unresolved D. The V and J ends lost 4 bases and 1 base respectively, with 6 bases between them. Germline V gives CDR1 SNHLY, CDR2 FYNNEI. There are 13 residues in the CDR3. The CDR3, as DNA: TGTGCCAGCAGTGCTGGCGGCACAGATACGCAGTATTTT. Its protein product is CASSAGGTDTQYF.

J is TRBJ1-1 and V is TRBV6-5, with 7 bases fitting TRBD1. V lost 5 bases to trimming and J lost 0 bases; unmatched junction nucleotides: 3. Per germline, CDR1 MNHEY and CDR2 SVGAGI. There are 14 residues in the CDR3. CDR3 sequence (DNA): TGTGCCAGCAGTCGTACAGGGGTGAACACTGAAGCTTTCTTT. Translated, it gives CASSRTGVNTEAFF.

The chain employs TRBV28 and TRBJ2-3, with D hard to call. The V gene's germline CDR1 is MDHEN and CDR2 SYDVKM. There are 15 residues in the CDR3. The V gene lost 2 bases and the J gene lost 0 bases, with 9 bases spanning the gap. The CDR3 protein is CASSLSGKSTDTQYF. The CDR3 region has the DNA TGTGCCAGCAGTTTAAGTGGAAAAAGCACAGATACGCAGTATTTT.

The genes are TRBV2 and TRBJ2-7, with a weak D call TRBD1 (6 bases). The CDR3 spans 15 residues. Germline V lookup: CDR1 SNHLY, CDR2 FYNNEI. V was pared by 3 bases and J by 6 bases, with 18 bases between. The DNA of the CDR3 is TGTGCCAGCAGTGACCCCACGACAGGATTCCGCGAGCAGTACTTC. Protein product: CASSDPTTGFREQYF.

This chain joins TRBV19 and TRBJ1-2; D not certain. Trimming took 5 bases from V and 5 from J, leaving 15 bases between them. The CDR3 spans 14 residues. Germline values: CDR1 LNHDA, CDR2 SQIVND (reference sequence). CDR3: CASSDPQKYYGYTF. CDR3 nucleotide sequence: TGTGCCAGTAGTGACCCCCAGAAATATTATGGCTACACCTTC.

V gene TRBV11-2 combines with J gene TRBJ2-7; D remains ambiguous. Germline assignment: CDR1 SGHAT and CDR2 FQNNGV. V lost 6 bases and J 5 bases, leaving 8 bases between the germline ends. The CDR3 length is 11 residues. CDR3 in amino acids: CASSHTDEQYF. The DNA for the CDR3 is TGTGCCAGCAGTCACACTGACGAGCAGTACTTC.

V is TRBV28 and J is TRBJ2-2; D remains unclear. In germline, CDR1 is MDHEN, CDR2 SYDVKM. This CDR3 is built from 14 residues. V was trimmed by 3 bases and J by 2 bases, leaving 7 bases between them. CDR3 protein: CASSLRPNTGELFF. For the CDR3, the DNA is TGTGCCAGCAGTTTGCGCCCAAACACCGGGGAGCTGTTTTTT.

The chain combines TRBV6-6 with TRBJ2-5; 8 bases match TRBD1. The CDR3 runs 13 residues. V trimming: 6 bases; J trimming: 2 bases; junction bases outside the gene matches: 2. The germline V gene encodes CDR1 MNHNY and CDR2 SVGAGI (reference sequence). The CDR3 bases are TGTGCCAGCAGGGGGACAGGTCAAGAGACCCAGTACTTC. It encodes CASRGTGQETQYF.

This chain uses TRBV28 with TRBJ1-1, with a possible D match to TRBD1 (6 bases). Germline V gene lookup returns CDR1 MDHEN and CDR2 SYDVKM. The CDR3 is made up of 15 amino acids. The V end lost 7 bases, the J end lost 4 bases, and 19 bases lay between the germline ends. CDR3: CASTPPDRARTEAFF. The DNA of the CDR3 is TGTGCCAGCACCCCTCCGGACAGAGCGCGCACTGAAGCTTTCTTT.

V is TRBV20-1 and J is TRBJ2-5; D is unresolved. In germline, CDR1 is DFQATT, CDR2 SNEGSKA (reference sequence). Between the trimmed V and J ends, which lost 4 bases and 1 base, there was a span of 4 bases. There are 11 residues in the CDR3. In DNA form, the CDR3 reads TGCAGTGCTAACTCCCAAGAGACCCAGTACTTC. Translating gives CSANSQETQYF.

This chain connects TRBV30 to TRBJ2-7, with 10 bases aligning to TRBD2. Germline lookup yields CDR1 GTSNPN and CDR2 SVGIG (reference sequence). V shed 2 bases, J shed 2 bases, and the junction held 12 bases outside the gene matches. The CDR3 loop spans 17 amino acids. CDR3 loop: CAWSPYSSGRAPYEQYF. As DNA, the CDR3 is TGTGCCTGGAGTCCATACTCGAGCGGGAGGGCCCCCTACGAGCAGTACTTC. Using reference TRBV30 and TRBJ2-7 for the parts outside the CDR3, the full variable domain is SQTIHQWPATLVQPVGSPLSLECTVEGTSNPNLYWYRQAAGRGLQLLFYSVGIGQISSEVPQNLSASRPQDRQFILSSKKLLLSDSGFYLCAWSPYSSGRAPYEQYFGPGTRLTVT.

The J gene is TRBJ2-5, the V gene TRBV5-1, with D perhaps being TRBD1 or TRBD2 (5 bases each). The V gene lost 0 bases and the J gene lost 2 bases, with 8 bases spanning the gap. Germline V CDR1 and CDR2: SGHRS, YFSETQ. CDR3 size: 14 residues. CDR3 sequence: CASSLGDRQETQYF. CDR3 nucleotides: TGCGCCAGCAGCTTGGGGGACCGACAAGAGACCCAGTACTTC.

CDR3 residues: CASSPPGLARNTDTQYF. The CDR3 coding sequence is TGTGCCAGCTCACCACCTGGACTAGCGAGAAACACAGATACGCAGTATTTT. The J gene is TRBJ2-3, the V gene TRBV18, with 9 bases identical to TRBD2. CDR1 is KGHSH and CDR2 is LQKENI in the germline V gene. V lost 0 bases and J lost 2; bases outside the gene matches: 6. This CDR3 spans 17 amino acids.

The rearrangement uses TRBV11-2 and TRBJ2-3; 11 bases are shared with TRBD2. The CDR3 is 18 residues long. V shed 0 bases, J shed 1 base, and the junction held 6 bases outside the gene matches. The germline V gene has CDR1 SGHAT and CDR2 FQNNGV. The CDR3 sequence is CASSLETGTSGRTDTQYF. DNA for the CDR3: TGTGCCAGCAGCTTAGAGACCGGGACTAGCGGACGCACAGATACGCAGTATTTT.

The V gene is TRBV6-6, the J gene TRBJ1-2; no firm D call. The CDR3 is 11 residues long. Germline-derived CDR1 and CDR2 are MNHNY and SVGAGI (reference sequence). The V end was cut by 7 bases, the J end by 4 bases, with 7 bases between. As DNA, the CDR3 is TGTGCCAGCACCAGCTCCTATGGCTACACCTTC. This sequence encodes CASTSSYGYTF.

DNA for the CDR3: TGCGCCAGCAGCCAACCCAGGACTAGCGGGCCCTCCTACGAGCAGTACTTC. This sequence encodes CASSQPRTSGPSYEQYF. The rearrangement joins TRBV4-1 to TRBJ2-7; TRBD2 matches at 11 bases. This CDR3 has 17 residues. V was clipped by 2 bases and J by 0 bases; unmatched bases: 6. Per germline, CDR1 MGHRA and CDR2 YSYEKL.

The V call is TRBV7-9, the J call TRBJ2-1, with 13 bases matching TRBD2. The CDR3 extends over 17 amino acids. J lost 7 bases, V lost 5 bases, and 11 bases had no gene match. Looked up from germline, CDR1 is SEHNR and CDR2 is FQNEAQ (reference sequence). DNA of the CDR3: TGTGCCAGCAGCCCAAGAAGGACTAGCGGGAGCAAGAATGAGCAGTTCTTC. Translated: CASSPRRTSGSKNEQFF.

Here the CDR3 reads CASSPTRTSPYEQYF. The CDR3 DNA is TGTGCCAGCTCACCCACCAGGACAAGCCCCTACGAGCAGTACTTC. The chain is built from TRBV18 and TRBJ2-7; D possibly corresponds to TRBD1 (5 bases). The CDR3 length is 15 residues. Germline V gene sequence: CDR1 KGHSH, CDR2 LQKENI. Between the trimmed V and J ends, which lost 3 bases and 2 bases, there was a span of 14 bases. Full variable domain (remainder filled in from reference TRBV18 and TRBJ2-7): NAGVMQNPRHLVRRRGQEARLRCSPMKGHSHVYWYRQLPEEGLKFMVYLQKENIIDESGMPKERFSAEFPKEGPSILRIQQVVRGDSAAYFCASSPTRTSPYEQYFGPGTRLTVT.

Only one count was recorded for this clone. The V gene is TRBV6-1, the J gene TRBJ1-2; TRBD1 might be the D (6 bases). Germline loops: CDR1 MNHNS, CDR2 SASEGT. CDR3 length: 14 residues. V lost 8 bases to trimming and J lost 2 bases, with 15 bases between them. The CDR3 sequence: CASLPNTGNYGYTF. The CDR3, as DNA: TGTGCCAGCCTCCCGAATACAGGGAACTATGGCTACACCTTC.

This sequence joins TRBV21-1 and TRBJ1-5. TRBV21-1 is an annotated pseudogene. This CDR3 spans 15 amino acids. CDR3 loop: CASSKAGYSNQPQHF. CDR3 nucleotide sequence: TGTGCCAGCAGCAAAGCGGGATATAGCAATCAGCCCCAGCATTTT.

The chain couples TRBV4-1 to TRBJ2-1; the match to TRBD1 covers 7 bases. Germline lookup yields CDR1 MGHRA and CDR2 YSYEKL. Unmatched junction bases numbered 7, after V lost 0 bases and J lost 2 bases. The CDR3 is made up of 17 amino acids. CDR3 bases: TGCGCCAGCAGCCAAGAGTCGGCAGGGACAGCCTACAATGAGCAGTTCTTC. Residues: CASSQESAGTAYNEQFF.

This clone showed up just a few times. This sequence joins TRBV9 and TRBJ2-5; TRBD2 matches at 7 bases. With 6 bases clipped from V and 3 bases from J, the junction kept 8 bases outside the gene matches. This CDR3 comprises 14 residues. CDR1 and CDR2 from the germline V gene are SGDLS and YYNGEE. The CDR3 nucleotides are TGTGCCAGCAATCCGGGAGGTACCGAAGAGACCCAGTACTTC. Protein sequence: CASNPGGTEETQYF. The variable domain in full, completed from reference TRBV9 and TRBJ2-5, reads DSGVTQTPKHLITATGQRVTLRCSPRSGDLSVYWYQQSLDQGLQFLIQYYNGEERAKGNILERFSAQQFPDLHSELNLSSLELGDSALYFCASNPGGTEETQYFGPGTRLLVL.

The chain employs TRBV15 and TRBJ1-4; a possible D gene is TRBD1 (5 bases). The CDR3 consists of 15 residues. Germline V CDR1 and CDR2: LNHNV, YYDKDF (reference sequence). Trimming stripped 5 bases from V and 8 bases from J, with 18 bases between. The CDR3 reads CATSLRDGRREKLFF. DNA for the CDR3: TGTGCCACCAGCCTCCGGGACGGCCGTAGGGAAAAACTGTTTTTT.

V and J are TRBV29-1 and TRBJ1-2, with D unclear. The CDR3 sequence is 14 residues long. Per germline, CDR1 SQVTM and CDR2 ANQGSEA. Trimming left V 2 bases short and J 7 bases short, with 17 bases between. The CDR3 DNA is TGCAGCGTTGAAAGTGTTCGGGGAGGCGGTGGCTACACCTTC. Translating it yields CSVESVRGGGGYTF. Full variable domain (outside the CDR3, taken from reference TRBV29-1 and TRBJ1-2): SAVISQKPSRDICQRGTSLTIQCQVDSQVTMMFWYRQQPGQSLTLIATANQGSEATYESGFVIDKFPISRPNLTFSTLTVSNMSPEDSSIYLCSVESVRGGGGYTFGSGTRLTVV.

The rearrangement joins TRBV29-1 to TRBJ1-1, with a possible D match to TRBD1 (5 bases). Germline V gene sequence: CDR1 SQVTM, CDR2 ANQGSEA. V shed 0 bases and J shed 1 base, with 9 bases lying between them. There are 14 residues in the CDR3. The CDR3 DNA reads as TGCAGCGTTGAAGACTATACAGGGAACACTGAAGCTTTCTTT. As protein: CSVEDYTGNTEAFF.

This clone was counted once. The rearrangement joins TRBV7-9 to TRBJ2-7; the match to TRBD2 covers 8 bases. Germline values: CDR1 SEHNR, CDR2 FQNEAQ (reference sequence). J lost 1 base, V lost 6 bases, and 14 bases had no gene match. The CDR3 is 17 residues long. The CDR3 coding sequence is TGTGCCAGCAGTCCAACGTCGGGAGGGTCGCCTTCCTACGAGCAGTACTTC. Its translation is CASSPTSGGSPSYEQYF.

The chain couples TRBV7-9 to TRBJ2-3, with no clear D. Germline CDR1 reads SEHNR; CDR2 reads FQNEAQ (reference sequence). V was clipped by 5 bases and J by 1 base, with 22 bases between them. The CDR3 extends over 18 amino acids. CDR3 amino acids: CASSHNRPSLTRTDTQYF. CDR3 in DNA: TGTGCCAGCAGCCACAACCGGCCGTCACTGACCCGCACAGATACGCAGTATTTT.

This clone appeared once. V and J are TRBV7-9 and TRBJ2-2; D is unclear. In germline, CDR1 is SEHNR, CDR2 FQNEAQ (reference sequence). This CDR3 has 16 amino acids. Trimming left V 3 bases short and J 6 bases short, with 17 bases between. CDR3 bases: TGTGCCAGCAGCTTTGGCACGGTCGCGGTCCCCGGGGAGCTGTTTTTT. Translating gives CASSFGTVAVPGELFF.

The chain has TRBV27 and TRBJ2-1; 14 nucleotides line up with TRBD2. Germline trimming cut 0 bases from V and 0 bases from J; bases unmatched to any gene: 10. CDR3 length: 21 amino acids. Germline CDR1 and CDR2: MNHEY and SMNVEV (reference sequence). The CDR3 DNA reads TGTGCCAGCAGTTTATCGGCAGGGACTAGCGGGGGACTCACCTCCTACAATGAGCAGTTCTTC. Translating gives CASSLSAGTSGGLTSYNEQFF.